This T cell receptor beta chain was captured by sequencing in a study of blood T cell repertoires in COVID-19. Study background: Nucleic acid was either cDNA or gDNA, and it came from T cells, B-cell-depleted T cells, or PBMCs.

Trimming pared 4 bases from V and 5 bases from J, leaving 15 bases between. Germline V lookup: CDR1 SEHNR, CDR2 FQNEAQ (reference sequence). The CDR3 length is 15 residues. The assay was immunoSEQ multiplex PCR, and TCRdb's table has in-frame clones only and misses some. Of 110,000 or so clones listed, roughly four fifths were seen once; the top ten hold 2% to 3%. This chain joins TRBV7-9 and TRBJ2-1; no firm D call. Sequenced input: peripheral blood. The sequence came from a man over 45 with acute or convalescent COVID-19. The CDR3 loop reads CASSSTWVAHNEQFF. The CDR3 DNA sequence: TGTGCCAGCAGCTCCACCTGGGTAGCACACAATGAGCAGTTCTTC.